This T cell receptor beta chain was retrieved from a study of T cells in women clearing cervical HPV infection. The germline V gene encodes CDR1 MDHEN and CDR2 SYDVKM. This CDR3 contains 16 residues. Trimming took 6 bases from V and 0 from J; bases not matched to a gene: 6. The repertoire was sequenced with immunoSEQ multiplex PCR; TCRdb's copy has only in-frame clones and lacks some. In total, the table holds tens of thousands of clones. Worth noting for this clone: The DNA ends 3 residues before the CDR3 does, and the rest of the CDR3 is filled in from the germline J gene.

The receptor was derived from a woman aged 18 to 75 with a cervical HPV16 infection that either progressed to CIN3+ or cleared (not recorded which). The chain is built from TRBV28 and TRBJ2-3, with 10 bases identical to TRBD2. The sequenced material came from blood buffy coat. CDR3 region: CASSKPGLASTDTQYF. Incomplete CDR3 DNA: TGTGCCAGCAGCAAACCGGGACTAGCGAGCACAGATACG.